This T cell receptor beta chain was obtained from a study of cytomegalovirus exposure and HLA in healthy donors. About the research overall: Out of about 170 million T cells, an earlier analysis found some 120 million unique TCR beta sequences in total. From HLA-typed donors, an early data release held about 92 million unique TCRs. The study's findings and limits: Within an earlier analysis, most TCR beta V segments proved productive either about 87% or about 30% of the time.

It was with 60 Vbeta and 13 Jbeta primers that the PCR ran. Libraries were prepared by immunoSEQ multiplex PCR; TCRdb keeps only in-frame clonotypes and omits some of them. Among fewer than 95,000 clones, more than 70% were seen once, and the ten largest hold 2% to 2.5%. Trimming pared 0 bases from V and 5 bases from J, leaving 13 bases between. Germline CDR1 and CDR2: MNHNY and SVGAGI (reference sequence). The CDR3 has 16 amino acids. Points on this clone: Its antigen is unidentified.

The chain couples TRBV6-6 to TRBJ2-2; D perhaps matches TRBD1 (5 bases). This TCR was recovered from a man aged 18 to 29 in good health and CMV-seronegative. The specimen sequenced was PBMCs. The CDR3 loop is CASSYSGQGRTGELFF. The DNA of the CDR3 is TGTGCCAGCAGTTACTCAGGGCAGGGTAGGACCGGGGAGCTGTTTTTT.